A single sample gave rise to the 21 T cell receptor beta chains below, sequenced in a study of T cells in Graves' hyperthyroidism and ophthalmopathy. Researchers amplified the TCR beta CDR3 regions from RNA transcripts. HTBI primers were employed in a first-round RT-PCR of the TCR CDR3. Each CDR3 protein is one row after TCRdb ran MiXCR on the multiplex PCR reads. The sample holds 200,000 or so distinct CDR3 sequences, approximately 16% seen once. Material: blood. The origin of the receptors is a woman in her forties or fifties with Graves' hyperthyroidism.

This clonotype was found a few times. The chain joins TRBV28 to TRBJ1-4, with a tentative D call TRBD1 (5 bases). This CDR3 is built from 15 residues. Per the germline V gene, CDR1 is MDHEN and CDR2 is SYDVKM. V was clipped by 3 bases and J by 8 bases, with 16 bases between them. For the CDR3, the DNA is TGTGCCAGCAGTTTGGGTAGGGTATGGGACGAAAAACTGTTTTTT. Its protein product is CASSLGRVWDEKLFF.

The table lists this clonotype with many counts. CDR3 sequence: CSARTSGRAREQYF. DNA for the CDR3: TGCAGTGCGAGGACTAGCGGGAGGGCGAGGGAGCAGTACTTC. V gene TRBV20-1 combines with J gene TRBJ2-7; 15 nucleotides line up with TRBD2. The CDR3 spans 14 residues. Trimming at V came to 6 bases and at J to 7 bases, leaving 7 bases not matched to a gene. The germline CDR1 and CDR2 sequences are DFQATT and SNEGSKA (reference sequence).

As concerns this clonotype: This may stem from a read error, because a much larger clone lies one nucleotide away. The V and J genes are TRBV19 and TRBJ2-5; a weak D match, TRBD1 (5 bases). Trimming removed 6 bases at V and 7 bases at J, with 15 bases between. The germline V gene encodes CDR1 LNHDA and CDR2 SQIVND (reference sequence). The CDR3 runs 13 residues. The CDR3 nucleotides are TGTGCCAGTAGGATCGGCAGGGAAGGGACCCAGTACTTC. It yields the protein CASRIGREGTQYF.

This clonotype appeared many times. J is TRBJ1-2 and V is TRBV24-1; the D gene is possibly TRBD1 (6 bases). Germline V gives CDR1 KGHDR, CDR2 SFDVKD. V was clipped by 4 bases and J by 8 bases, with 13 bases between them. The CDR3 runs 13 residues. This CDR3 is CATSEAGAGGYTF. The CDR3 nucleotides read TGTGCCACCAGTGAAGCGGGGGCAGGAGGCTACACCTTC.

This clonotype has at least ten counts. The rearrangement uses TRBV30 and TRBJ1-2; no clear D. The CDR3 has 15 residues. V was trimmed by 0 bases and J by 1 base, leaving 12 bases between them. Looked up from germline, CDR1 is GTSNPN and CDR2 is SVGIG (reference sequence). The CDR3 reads CAWSVLVGVNYGYTF. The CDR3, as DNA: TGTGCCTGGAGTGTACTGGTCGGGGTTAACTATGGCTACACCTTC.

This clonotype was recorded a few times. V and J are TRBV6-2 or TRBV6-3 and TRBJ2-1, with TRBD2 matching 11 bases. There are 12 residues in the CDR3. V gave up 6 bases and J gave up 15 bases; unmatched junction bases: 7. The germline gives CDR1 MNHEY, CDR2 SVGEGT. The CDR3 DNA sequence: TGTGCCAGCAGAACCTTAGCGGGAGGGCCGTTCTTC. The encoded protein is CASRTLAGGPFF.

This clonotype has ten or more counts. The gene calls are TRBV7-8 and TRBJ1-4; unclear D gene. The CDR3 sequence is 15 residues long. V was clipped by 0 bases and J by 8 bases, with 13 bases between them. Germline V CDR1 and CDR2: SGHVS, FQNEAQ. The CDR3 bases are TGTGCCAGCAGCTTAGCCCACGGCACATCCGAAAAACTGTTTTTT. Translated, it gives CASSLAHGTSEKLFF.

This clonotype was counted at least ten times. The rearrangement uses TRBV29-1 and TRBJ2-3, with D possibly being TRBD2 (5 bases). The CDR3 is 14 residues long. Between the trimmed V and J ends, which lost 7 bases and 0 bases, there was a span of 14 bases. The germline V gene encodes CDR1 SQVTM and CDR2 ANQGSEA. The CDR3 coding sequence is TGCAGCGCCCGACCGGGAACTAGCACAGATACGCAGTATTTT. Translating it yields CSARPGTSTDTQYF.

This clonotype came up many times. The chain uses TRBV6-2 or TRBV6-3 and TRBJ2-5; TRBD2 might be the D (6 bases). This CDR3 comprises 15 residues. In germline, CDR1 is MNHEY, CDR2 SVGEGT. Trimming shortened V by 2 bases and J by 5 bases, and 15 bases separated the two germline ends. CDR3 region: CASSYGLQGLETQYF. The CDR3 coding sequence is TGTGCCAGCAGTTACGGCCTTCAGGGACTCGAGACCCAGTACTTC.

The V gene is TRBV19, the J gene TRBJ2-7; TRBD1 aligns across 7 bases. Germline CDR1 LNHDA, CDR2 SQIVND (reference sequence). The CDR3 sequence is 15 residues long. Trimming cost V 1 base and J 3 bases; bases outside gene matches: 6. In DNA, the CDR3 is TGTGCCAGTAGTATAGCTGGCCGACAGGGCTACGAGCAGTACTTC. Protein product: CASSIAGRQGYEQYF.

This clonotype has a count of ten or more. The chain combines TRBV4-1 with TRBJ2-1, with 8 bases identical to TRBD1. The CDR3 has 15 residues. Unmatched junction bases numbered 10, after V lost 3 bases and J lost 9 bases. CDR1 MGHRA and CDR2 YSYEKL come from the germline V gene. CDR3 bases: TGCGCCAGCAGCCAGGGGAGACAGGGGCCCGCTGAGCAGTTCTTC. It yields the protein CASSQGRQGPAEQFF.

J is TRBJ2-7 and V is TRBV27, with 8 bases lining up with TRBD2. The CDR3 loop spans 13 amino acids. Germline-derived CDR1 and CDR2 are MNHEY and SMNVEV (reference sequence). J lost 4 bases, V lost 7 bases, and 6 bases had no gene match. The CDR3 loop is CASIGREEYEQYF. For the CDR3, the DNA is TGTGCCAGCATCGGGAGGGAGGAATACGAGCAGTACTTC.

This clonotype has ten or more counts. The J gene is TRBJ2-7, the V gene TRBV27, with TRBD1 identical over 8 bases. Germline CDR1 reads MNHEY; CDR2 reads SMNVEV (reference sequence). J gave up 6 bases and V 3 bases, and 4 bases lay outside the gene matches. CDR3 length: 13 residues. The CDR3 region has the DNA TGTGCCAGCAGTTTCGGACAGGGCAGCGAGCAGTACTTC. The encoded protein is CASSFGQGSEQYF.

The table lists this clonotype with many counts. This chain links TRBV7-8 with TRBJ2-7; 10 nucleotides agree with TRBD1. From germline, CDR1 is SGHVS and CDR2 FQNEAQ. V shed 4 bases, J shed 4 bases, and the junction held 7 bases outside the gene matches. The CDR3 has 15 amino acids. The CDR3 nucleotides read TGTGCCAGCAGCTCGGTGACAGGGGGCGATTACGAGCAGTACTTC. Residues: CASSSVTGGDYEQYF.

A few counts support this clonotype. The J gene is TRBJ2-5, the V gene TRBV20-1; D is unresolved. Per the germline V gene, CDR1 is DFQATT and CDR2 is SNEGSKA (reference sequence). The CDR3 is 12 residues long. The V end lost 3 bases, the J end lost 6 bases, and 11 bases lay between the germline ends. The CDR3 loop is CSASERSQTQYF. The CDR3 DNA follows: TGCAGTGCTAGCGAGCGCAGTCAGACCCAGTACTTC.

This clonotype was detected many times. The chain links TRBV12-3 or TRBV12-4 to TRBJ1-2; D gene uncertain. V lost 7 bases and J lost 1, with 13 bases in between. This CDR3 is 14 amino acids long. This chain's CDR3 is CASTPGRSNYGYTF. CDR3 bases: TGTGCCAGCACCCCCGGAAGGAGTAACTATGGCTACACCTTC.

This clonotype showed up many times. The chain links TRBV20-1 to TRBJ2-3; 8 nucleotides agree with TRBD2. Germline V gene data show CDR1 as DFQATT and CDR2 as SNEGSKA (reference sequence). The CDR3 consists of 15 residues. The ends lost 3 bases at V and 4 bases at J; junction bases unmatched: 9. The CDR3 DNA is TGCAGTGCTAGTCCCAGCGGGAGTCGTGCAGATACGCAGTATTTT. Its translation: CSASPSGSRADTQYF.

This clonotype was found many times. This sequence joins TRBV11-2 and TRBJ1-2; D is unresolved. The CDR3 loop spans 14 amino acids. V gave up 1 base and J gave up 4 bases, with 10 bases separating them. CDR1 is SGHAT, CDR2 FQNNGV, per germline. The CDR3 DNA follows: TGTGCCAGCAGCTTAGTGGATTCTTCCTATGGCTACACCTTC. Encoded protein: CASSLVDSSYGYTF.

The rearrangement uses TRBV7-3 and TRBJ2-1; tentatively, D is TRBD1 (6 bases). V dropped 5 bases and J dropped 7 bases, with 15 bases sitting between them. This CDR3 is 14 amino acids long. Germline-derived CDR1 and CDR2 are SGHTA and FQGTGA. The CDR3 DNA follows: TGTGCCAGCAGCCCAAACAGGGAAACGAATGAGCAGTTCTTC. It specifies CASSPNRETNEQFF.

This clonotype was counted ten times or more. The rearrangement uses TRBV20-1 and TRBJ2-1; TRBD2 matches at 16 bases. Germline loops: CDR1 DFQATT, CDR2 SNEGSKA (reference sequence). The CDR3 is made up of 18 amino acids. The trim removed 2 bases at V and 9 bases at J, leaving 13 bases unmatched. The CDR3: CSARTGTSGRVWSGEQFF. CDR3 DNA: TGCAGTGCTAGAACCGGGACTAGCGGGAGGGTCTGGAGTGGTGAGCAGTTCTTC.

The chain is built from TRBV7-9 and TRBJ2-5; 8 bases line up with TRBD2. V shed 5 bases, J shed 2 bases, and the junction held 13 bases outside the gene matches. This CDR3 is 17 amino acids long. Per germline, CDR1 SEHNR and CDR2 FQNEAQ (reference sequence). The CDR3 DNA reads TGTGCCAGCAGCCCTCTTACGGGAGGGCCCTCACAAGAGACCCAGTACTTC. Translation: CASSPLTGGPSQETQYF.